Listed here are 14 T cell receptor beta chains from one sample, sequenced in a study of cytomegalovirus exposure and HLA in healthy donors. The PCR made use of 60 Vbeta and 13 Jbeta primers. This table comes from immunoSEQ multiplex PCR, and its TCRdb copy is limited to in-frame clones, with some not included. The table has about 110,000 clones, roughly 67% seen once; the top ten hold about 8.4%. The sequenced material came from PBMCs. The source is a man in his forties or fifties in good health and CMV-seronegative.

This clone was seen more than once but under ten times. V gene TRBV7-2 combines with J gene TRBJ2-3; 7 positions agree with TRBD2. Trimming at V came to 5 bases and at J to 6 bases, leaving 5 bases not matched to a gene. Germline loops: CDR1 SGHTA, CDR2 FQGNSA. The CDR3 spans 13 residues. CDR3: CASSPDGGDTQYF. DNA for the CDR3: TGTGCCAGCAGCCCCGACGGGGGGGATACGCAGTATTTT.

The chain carries TRBV25-1 and TRBJ2-3, with TRBD1 matching 8 bases. This CDR3 has 15 residues. Germline values: CDR1 MGHDK, CDR2 SYGVNS. V lost 8 bases to trimming and J lost 0 bases; unmatched junction nucleotides: 7. The CDR3 nucleotides read TGTGCCAGCGCGGGACAGGCTTCTAGCACAGATACGCAGTATTTT. It specifies CASAGQASSTDTQYF.

The chain carries TRBV5-1 and TRBJ2-7; D not resolved. V gave up 0 bases and J gave up 4 bases, with 14 bases separating them. CDR3 size: 15 residues. CDR1 is SGHRS and CDR2 is YFSETQ in the germline V gene. The CDR3 bases are TGCGCCAGCAGCTTGGAGTCCGGGTCCCGTTACGAGCAGTACTTC. Translation gives CASSLESGSRYEQYF. The full variable domain, its missing parts supplied by reference TRBV5-1 and TRBJ2-7, is KAGVTQTPRYLIKTRGQQVTLSCSPISGHRSVSWYQQTPGQGLQFLFEYFSETQRNKGNFPGRFSGRQFSNSRSEMNVSTLELGDSALYLCASSLESGSRYEQYFGPGTRLTVT.

V is TRBV10-2 and J is TRBJ2-3, with TRBD2 matching over 10 bases. CDR1 WSHSY and CDR2 SAAADI come from the germline V gene. V gave up 4 bases and J gave up 8 bases; unmatched junction bases: 15. The CDR3 covers 17 residues. The CDR3, as DNA: TGCGCCAGCAGTGTATGGTCAAGCGGGGGGGGGCGAGGTACGCAGTATTTT. The encoded protein is CASSVWSSGGGRGTQYF.

This clone was seen more than once but under ten times. The genes are TRBV10-3 and TRBJ2-5; D ambiguous. Germline lookup yields CDR1 ENHRY and CDR2 SYGVKD. V was shortened by 0 bases and J by 1 base, with 9 bases between the two germline ends. This CDR3 is 15 amino acids long. The DNA for the CDR3 is TGTGCCATCAGTGAGTCAAACAGCCTCCAAGAGACCCAGTACTTC. The encoded protein is CAISESNSLQETQYF.

The chain couples TRBV6-5 to TRBJ1-1; no reliable D call. V gave up 6 bases and J gave up 4 bases, with 15 bases separating them. The CDR3 contains 14 residues. Germline CDR1 and CDR2: MNHEY and SVGAGI. The CDR3 reads CASRKRTSGTEAFF. The CDR3 DNA reads as TGTGCCAGCAGAAAACGTACGTCGGGCACTGAAGCTTTCTTT.

This clone was observed once. A junction end diverges from the germline sequence, so it may reflect a read error. The chain combines TRBV7-8 with TRBJ2-3, with a possible D match to TRBD1 (5 bases). This CDR3 has 14 amino acids. The germline gives CDR1 SGHVS, CDR2 FQNEAQ. The CDR3 spells CASSLGRITGTQYF. In nucleotides, the CDR3 is TGTGCCAGCAGCTTAGGTCGGATCACAGGTACGCAGTATTTT.

The genes are TRBV4-1 and TRBJ2-7, with 8 positions matching TRBD1. The V segment lost 0 bases and the J segment 3 bases; nucleotides outside the gene matches: 4. Germline assignment: CDR1 MGHRA and CDR2 YSYEKL. The CDR3 spans 15 residues. CDR3 protein: CASSQDPGGLYEQYF. CDR3 DNA sequence: TGCGCCAGCAGCCAAGACCCAGGGGGCCTCTACGAGCAGTACTTC.

The V gene is TRBV14, the J gene TRBJ1-6; 12 bases align to TRBD1. Per the germline V gene, CDR1 is SGHDN and CDR2 is FVKESK. This CDR3 region has 17 residues. Losses at the gene ends were 2 bases for V and 11 bases for J; bases not matched to a gene: 10. The CDR3 DNA is TGTGCCAGCAGCCAATCCTTGGGGGGGACAGGGGGCCCACCCCTCCACTTT. It yields the protein CASSQSLGGTGGPPLHF. The full variable domain, its missing parts supplied by reference TRBV14 and TRBJ1-6, is EAGVTQFPSHSVIEKGQTVTLRCDPISGHDNLYWYRRVMGKEIKFLLHFVKESKQDESGMPNNRFLAERTGGTYSTLKVQPAELEDSGVYFCASSQSLGGTGGPPLHFGNGTRLTVT.

This clone was detected only once. The chain uses TRBV19 and TRBJ1-2; 12 nucleotides align to TRBD1. The CDR3 is made up of 16 amino acids. The V and J ends lost 7 bases and 8 bases, in that order; junction bases with no gene match: 14. Per germline, CDR1 LNHDA and CDR2 SQIVND (reference sequence). CDR3 region: CASMGGDRGLARGYTF. In DNA, the CDR3 is TGTGCCAGTATGGGAGGGGACAGGGGGCTCGCTAGAGGCTACACCTTC.

This clone was seen a few times. V is TRBV7-2 and J is TRBJ2-1, with 14 bases matching TRBD2. The junction had 8 bases not matched to a gene; V was cut back by 4 bases and J by 9 bases. The CDR3 contains 16 residues. Germline V gene data show CDR1 as SGHTA and CDR2 as FQGNSA. CDR3 in amino acids: CASSSRTSGGSGEQFF. DNA for the CDR3: TGTGCCAGCAGCTCAAGGACTAGCGGGGGGTCAGGTGAGCAGTTCTTC.

This clone came up once. V is TRBV7-2 and J is TRBJ2-3, with D hard to call. The V gene's germline CDR1 is SGHTA and CDR2 FQGNSA. The CDR3 covers 15 residues. V dropped 2 bases and J dropped 0 bases, with 9 bases sitting between them. CDR3 amino acids: CASSLSLVSTDTQYF. The CDR3 bases are TGTGCCAGCAGCTTAAGCTTGGTAAGCACAGATACGCAGTATTTT.

This rearrangement joins TRBV28 to TRBJ1-1; D remains ambiguous. Deletions cut 7 bases from V and 0 bases from J, with 12 bases between. CDR1 and CDR2 from the germline V gene are MDHEN and SYDVKM. The CDR3 is 14 amino acids. The chain's CDR3 is CASNPGGLNTEAFF. CDR3 in DNA: TGTGCCAGCAATCCGGGTGGATTGAACACTGAAGCTTTCTTT.

The V gene is TRBV29-1, the J gene TRBJ1-2, with 7 bases identical to TRBD1. The germline V gene has CDR1 SQVTM and CDR2 ANQGSEA. With V trimmed by 7 bases and J by 0 bases, 14 bases remained unmatched. The CDR3 loop spans 16 amino acids. The CDR3 nucleotides read TGCAGCGCCGACCCCCTGGCAGGGGGATCTAACTATGGCTACACCTTC. Translated, it gives CSADPLAGGSNYGYTF.